These 10 T cell receptor beta chains originate from one sample sequenced in a study of blood T cell repertoires in COVID-19. Measured with immunoSEQ multiplex PCR; TCRdb has only the in-frame clones, and not every one. The table has 95,000 to 120,000 clones, roughly 85% seen once. Sequenced material: peripheral blood. The source of these receptors is a human donor in a cohort sampled during active COVID-19.

The chain links TRBV2 to TRBJ1-6; tentatively, D is TRBD1 (6 bases). The germline V and J ends were trimmed by 3 bases and 1 base, with 13 bases remaining between them. The germline V gene encodes CDR1 SNHLY and CDR2 FYNNEI. CDR3 length: 17 amino acids. The CDR3 spells CASSDPSRGSYNSPLHF. CDR3 bases: TGTGCCAGCAGTGACCCGTCCAGGGGATCCTATAATTCACCCCTCCACTTT. The full variable domain, rest sourced from reference TRBV2 and TRBJ1-6, is EPEVTQTPSHQVTQMGQEVILRCVPISNHLYFYWYRQILGQKVEFLVSFYNNEISEKSEIFDDQFSVERPDGSNFTLKIRSTKLEDSAMYFCASSDPSRGSYNSPLHFGNGTRLTVT.

This sequence joins TRBV18 and TRBJ1-2; 7 bases agree with TRBD1. From germline, CDR1 is KGHSH and CDR2 LQKENI. This CDR3 is built from 14 residues. V shed 2 bases, J shed 4 bases, and the junction held 4 bases outside the gene matches. This chain's CDR3 is CASSPSRDSYGYTF. For the CDR3, the DNA is TGTGCCAGCTCACCATCTAGGGACAGCTATGGCTACACCTTC.

The chain recombines TRBV2 with TRBJ2-7; TRBD2 agrees at 7 bases. CDR1 SNHLY and CDR2 FYNNEI come from the germline V gene. The CDR3 length is 13 residues. With 1 base clipped from V and 7 bases from J, the junction kept 4 bases outside the gene matches. In DNA, the CDR3 is TGTGCCAGCAGTGAAGGACGGGGGGAAGAGCAGTACTTC. It encodes CASSEGRGEEQYF. The variable domain in full, with the rest retrieved from reference TRBV2 and TRBJ2-7, is EPEVTQTPSHQVTQMGQEVILRCVPISNHLYFYWYRQILGQKVEFLVSFYNNEISEKSEIFDDQFSVERPDGSNFTLKIRSTKLEDSAMYFCASSEGRGEEQYFGPGTRLTVT.

This clone was recorded a few times. This sequence joins TRBV7-8 and TRBJ2-1; 8 nucleotides align to TRBD2. V lost 5 bases and J lost 4; bases outside the gene matches: 4. The CDR3 totals 14 residues. Per the germline V gene, CDR1 is SGHVS and CDR2 is FQNEAQ. This chain's CDR3 is CASSPPGGYNEQFF. CDR3 in DNA: TGTGCCAGCAGCCCCCCGGGGGGGTACAATGAGCAGTTCTTC.

In its sample, this clone was seen once. The V and J genes are TRBV6-1 and TRBJ1-4, with D hard to call. V lost 2 bases and J 5 bases, leaving 18 bases between the germline ends. In germline, CDR1 is MNHNS, CDR2 SASEGT. This CDR3 is 17 amino acids long. DNA for the CDR3: TGTGCCAGCAGTGAACCAGGAGGAGAGGGTGGCAATGAAAAACTGTTTTTT. It encodes CASSEPGGEGGNEKLFF.

V usage is TRBV2 and J usage is TRBJ1-1, with 8 bases fitting TRBD1. There are 18 residues in the CDR3. Trimming cost V 6 bases and J 5 bases; bases outside gene matches: 20. Per the germline V gene, CDR1 is SNHLY and CDR2 is FYNNEI. The CDR3 sequence is CASSVGAGGEVWRTEAFF. The CDR3 DNA sequence: TGTGCCAGCAGCGTAGGGGCAGGGGGCGAGGTTTGGCGTACTGAAGCTTTCTTT. Full variable domain (remainder filled in from reference TRBV2 and TRBJ1-1): EPEVTQTPSHQVTQMGQEVILRCVPISNHLYFYWYRQILGQKVEFLVSFYNNEISEKSEIFDDQFSVERPDGSNFTLKIRSTKLEDSAMYFCASSVGAGGEVWRTEAFFGQGTRLTVV.

The V and J genes are TRBV6-6 and TRBJ2-4; D is perhaps TRBD1 (5 bases). V lost 1 base and J 2 bases, leaving 12 bases between the germline ends. CDR1 is MNHNY and CDR2 is SVGAGI in the germline V gene (reference sequence). CDR3 length: 16 amino acids. The CDR3 here is CASSYWARTTKNIQYF. In DNA, the CDR3 is TGTGCCAGCAGTTACTGGGCCAGGACAACCAAAAACATTCAGTACTTC.

The rearrangement links TRBV6-5 to TRBJ2-7, with TRBD1 matching over 9 bases. Germline assignment: CDR1 MNHEY and CDR2 SVGAGI. CDR3 length equals 12 residues. Trimming removed 7 bases from V and 3 bases from J; junction bases left unmatched: 1. The DNA of the CDR3 is TGTGCCAGCACGGGACAGGGCTACGAGCAGTACTTC. It translates to CASTGQGYEQYF.

This clone has more than one count but fewer than ten. The chain employs TRBV28 and TRBJ1-6; 8 nucleotides agree with TRBD1. CDR1 MDHEN and CDR2 SYDVKM come from the germline V gene. This CDR3 has 15 amino acids. V gave up 6 bases and J gave up 9 bases; unmatched junction bases: 10. CDR3 DNA sequence: TGTGCCAGCAGCTCAGGGGGCTTGTGGGGTTCACCCCTCCACTTT. This encodes CASSSGGLWGSPLHF.

V usage is TRBV5-8 and J usage is TRBJ1-5; D is ambiguous. From germline, CDR1 is SGHTS and CDR2 YDEGEE. The CDR3 has 14 residues. Trimming took 0 bases from V and 4 from J, leaving 8 bases between them. CDR3 residues: CASSLARRNQPQHF. The CDR3 region has the DNA TGTGCCAGCAGCTTGGCTAGGAGGAATCAGCCCCAGCATTTT.